This T cell receptor beta chain stems from a study of cytomegalovirus exposure and HLA in healthy donors. Overall study findings and caveats: The listing of approximately 160 TCR beta chains classed them as cytomegalovirus-associated.

As concerns this clone: Its cognate antigen is unknown.

Clones were read by immunoSEQ multiplex PCR, and TCRdb kept only the in-frame ones, dropping some. Of about 150,000 clones listed, over 90% are singletons. With 3 bases clipped from V and 9 bases from J, the junction kept 9 bases outside the gene matches. This CDR3 is built from 15 residues. CDR1 SGHAT and CDR2 FQNNGV come from the germline V gene. The rearrangement joins TRBV11-2 to TRBJ2-2, with TRBD2 identical over 8 bases. This receptor was obtained from a man aged 18 to 35 in good health and CMV-seropositive. Sequenced: PBMCs. The CDR3 loop is CASSLGGLAGRELFF. The CDR3 region has the DNA TGTGCCAGCAGCTTGGGGGGGCTAGCGGGCCGGGAGCTGTTTTTT.